This T cell receptor (beta chain) was sequenced in a study of shared clonotypes between healthy human individuals. Points from the study as a whole: Owing to a small donor count, the genetic and exposure-history diversity represented was limited.

The junction had 13 bases not matched to a gene; V was cut back by 7 bases and J by 8 bases. CDR3 size: 14 residues. Germline V gene data show CDR1 as SGHRS and CDR2 as YFSETQ. Data came from immunoSEQ multiplex PCR; TCRdb stores just in-frame clones and leaves some out. The sample holds a few million clones, approximately 95% seen once. A remark on this clone: Its antigen is as yet unknown.

This chain joins TRBV5-1 and TRBJ1-2, with 8 bases that match TRBD1. Sequencing input: naive CD4+ T cells sorted from blood. Described subset: CD45RA+ positively selected. The receptor was derived from a young man in good health. As DNA, the CDR3 is TGCGCCAGCGGACTAGTGGACAGGGTGAAAGGCTACACCTTC. This gives the protein CASGLVDRVKGYTF.